This TCR beta chain is from a study of T cell changes during pregnancy in multiple sclerosis. Clones were read by immunoSEQ multiplex PCR, and TCRdb kept only the in-frame ones, dropping some. This sample has roughly 41,000 clones, with roughly nine tenths found just once. V was clipped by 8 bases and J by 12 bases; unmatched bases: 13. Germline V lookup: CDR1 MDHEN, CDR2 SYDVKM. The CDR3 covers 13 residues. The V call is TRBV28, the J call TRBJ2-4; 7 bases fit TRBD2. The TCR sequence derives from a female donor with multiple sclerosis, enrolled in a pregnancy study. Sequencing used CD4+ T cells from peripheral blood mononuclear cells, obtained in the first trimester of pregnancy. The CDR3 protein is CASGDYLPQNQYF. CDR3 sequence (DNA): TGTGCCAGCGGGGACTACCTCCCCCAGAATCAGTACTTC.